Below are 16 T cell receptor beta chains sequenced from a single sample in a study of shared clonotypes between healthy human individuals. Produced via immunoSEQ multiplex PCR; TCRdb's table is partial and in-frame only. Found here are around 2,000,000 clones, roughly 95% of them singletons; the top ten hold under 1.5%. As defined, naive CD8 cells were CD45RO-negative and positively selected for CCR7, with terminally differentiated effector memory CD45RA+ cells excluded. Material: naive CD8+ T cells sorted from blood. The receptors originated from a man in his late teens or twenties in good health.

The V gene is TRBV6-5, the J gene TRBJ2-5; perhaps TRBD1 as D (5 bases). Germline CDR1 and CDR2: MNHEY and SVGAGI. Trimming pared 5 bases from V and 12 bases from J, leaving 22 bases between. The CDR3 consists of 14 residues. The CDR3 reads CASSLSIFTQEKYF. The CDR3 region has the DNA TGTGCCAGCAGTCTCTCCATCTTCACACAGGAAAAGTACTTC.

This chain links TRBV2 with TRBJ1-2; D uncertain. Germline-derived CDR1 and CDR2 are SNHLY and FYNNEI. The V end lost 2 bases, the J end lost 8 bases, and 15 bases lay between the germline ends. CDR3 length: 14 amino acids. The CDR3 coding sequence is TGTGCCAGCAGTGAAATTCCCGGGCAGTGGGGCTACACCTTC. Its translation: CASSEIPGQWGYTF.

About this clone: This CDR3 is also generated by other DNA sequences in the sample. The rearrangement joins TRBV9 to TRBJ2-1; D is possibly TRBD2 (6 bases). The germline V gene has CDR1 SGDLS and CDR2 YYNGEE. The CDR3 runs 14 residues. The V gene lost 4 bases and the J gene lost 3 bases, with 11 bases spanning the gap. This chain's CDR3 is CASSPGGLYNEQFF. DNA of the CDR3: TGTGCCAGCAGCCCTGGGGGACTCTACAATGAGCAGTTCTTC.

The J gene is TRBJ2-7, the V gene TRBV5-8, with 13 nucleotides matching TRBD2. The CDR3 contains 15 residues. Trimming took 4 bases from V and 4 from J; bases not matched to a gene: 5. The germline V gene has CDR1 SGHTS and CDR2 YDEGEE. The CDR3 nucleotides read TGTGCCAGCAGCCCCCAGGGACTAGCGGGGTACGAGCAGTACTTC. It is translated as CASSPQGLAGYEQYF.

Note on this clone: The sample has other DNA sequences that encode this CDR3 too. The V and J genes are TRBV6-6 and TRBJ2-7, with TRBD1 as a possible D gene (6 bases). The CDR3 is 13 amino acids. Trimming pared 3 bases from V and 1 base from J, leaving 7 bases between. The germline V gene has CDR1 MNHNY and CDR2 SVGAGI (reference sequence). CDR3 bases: TGTGCCAGCAGTTATCAGGGGTCCTACGAGCAGTACTTC. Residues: CASSYQGSYEQYF.

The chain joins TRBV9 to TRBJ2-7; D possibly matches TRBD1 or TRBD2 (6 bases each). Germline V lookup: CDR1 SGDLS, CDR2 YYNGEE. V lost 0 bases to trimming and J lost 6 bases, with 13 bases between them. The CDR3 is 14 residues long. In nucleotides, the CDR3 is TGTGCCAGCAGCGTAGAGGGGGGAGCACGCGAGCAGTACTTC. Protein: CASSVEGGAREQYF. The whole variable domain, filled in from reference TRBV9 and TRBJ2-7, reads DSGVTQTPKHLITATGQRVTLRCSPRSGDLSVYWYQQSLDQGLQFLIQYYNGEERAKGNILERFSAQQFPDLHSELNLSSLELGDSALYFCASSVEGGAREQYFGPGTRLTVT.

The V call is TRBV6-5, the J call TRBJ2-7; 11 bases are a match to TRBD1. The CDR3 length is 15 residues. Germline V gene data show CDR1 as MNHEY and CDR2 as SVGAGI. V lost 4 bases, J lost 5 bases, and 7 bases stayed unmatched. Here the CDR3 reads CASSFRDRGDHEQYF. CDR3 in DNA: TGTGCCAGCAGTTTCCGGGACAGGGGGGACCACGAGCAGTACTTC.

CDR3 sequence: CASSPEGDTSYEQYF. In nucleotides, the CDR3 is TGTGCCAGCAGCCCGGAGGGGGACACCTCCTACGAGCAGTACTTC. The chain is built from TRBV5-6 and TRBJ2-7; D possibly uses TRBD1 or TRBD2 (6 bases each). Germline V CDR1 and CDR2: SGHDT, YYEEEE. The CDR3 runs 15 residues. V lost 4 bases and J lost 0, with 14 bases in between.

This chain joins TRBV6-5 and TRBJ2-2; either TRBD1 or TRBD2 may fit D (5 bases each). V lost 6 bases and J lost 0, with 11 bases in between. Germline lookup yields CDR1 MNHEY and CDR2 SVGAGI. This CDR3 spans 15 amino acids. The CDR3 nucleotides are TGTGCCAGCAGCTCCGGGGCCACGAACACCGGGGAGCTGTTTTTT. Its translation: CASSSGATNTGELFF.

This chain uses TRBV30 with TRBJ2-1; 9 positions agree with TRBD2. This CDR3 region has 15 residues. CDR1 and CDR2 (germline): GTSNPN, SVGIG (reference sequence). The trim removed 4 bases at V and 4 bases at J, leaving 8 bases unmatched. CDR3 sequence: CAWTEMTSGYNEQFF. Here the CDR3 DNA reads TGTGCCTGGACCGAGATGACTAGCGGTTACAATGAGCAGTTCTTC.

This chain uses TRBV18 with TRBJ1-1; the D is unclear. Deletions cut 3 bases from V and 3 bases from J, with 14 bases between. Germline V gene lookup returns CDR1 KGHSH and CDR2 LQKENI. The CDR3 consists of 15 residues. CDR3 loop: CASSPRGLVYTEAFF. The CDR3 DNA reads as TGTGCCAGCTCACCCCGCGGACTGGTGTACACTGAAGCTTTCTTT.

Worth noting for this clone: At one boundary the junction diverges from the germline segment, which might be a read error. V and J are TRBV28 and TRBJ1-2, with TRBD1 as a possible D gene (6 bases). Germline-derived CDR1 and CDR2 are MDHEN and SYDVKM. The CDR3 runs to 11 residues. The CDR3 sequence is CASSFGGYRDF. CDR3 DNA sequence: TGTGCCAGCAGTTTCGGAGGTTACAGGGACTTC.

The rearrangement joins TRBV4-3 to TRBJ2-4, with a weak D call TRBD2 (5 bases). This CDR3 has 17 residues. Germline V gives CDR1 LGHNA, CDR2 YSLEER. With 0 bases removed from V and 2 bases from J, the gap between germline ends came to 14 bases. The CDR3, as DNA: TGCGCCAGCAGCCAAGAACCCGCGGGTATTACCAAAAACATTCAGTACTTC. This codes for CASSQEPAGITKNIQYF.

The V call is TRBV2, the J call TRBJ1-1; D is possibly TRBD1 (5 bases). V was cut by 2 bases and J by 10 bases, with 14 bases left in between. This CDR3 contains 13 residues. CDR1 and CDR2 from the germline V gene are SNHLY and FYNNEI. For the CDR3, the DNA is TGTGCCAGCAGTGAACAGGGTTCGGACGGAGCTTTCTTT. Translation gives CASSEQGSDGAFF.

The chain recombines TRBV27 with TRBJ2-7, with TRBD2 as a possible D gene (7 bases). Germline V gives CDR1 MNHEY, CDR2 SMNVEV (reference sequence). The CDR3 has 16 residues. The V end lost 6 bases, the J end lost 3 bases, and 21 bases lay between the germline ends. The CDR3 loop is CASSPSLGGLVYEQYF. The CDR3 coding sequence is TGTGCCAGCAGCCCCTCGTTGGGGGGGCTTGTCTACGAGCAGTACTTC.

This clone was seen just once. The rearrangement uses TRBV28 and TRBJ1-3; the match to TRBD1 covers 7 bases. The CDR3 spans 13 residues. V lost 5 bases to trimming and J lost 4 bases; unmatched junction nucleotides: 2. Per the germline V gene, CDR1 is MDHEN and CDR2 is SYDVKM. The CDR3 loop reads CASSPTGGNTIYF. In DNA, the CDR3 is TGTGCCAGCAGTCCGACAGGGGGAAACACCATATATTTT.